These T cell receptor beta chains were read from a single sample in a study of T cell changes during pregnancy in multiple sclerosis. The protocol was immunoSEQ multiplex PCR, while the TCRdb copy is restricted to in-frame clones and leaves out a portion. The sample includes 90,000 or so clones, approximately 90% of them seen just once. The sequenced sample was peripheral blood, obtained in the first trimester of pregnancy. These TCRs come from a female donor in good health, enrolled as a control in a pregnancy study. Both conserved end residues are part of each CDR3. The D gene is left open where the match is weak.

V	D	CDR3
TRBV18	TRBD2	CASSPRTSGGPSYEQYF
TRBV5-6	TRBD1	CASSLVQGVTEAFF
TRBV13	.	CASSPGRGLAFEQYF
TRBV9	.	CASSVGPDRNYGYTF
TRBV7-9	.	CASNSLSAGELFF
TRBV11-2	.	CASSLTAEAFF
TRBV7-6	.	CASSLAGDWVDTQYF
TRBV28	TRBD1	CASSFMTRGSPLHF
TRBV7-9	.	CASSLVLSGANVLTF
TRBV10-1	TRBD1	CASSERDRGHDFKSNQPQHF
TRBV4-3	.	CASSQVGGTPEAFF
TRBV20-1	TRBD1	CSAPRQGVQYF
TRBV4-3	.	CASSQDITGRTDTQYF
TRBV18	.	CASSPLQENTGNTIYF
TRBV7-3	.	CASSLTSGPLIEGYTF
TRBV2	.	CASSDKGGSNQPQHF
TRBV4-3	.	CASSSYGGRNTGELFF
TRBV19	.	CASSQYTYGYTF
TRBV6-6	TRBD1	CASRVDRGGGQPQHF
TRBV5-6	TRBD1	CASSKRQGLYNEQFF
TRBV4-3	.	CASSQDLDRPEKLFF
TRBV5-1	TRBD1	CASRAGGLKSPLHF
TRBV6-4	.	CASVVDPRDSTDTQYF
TRBV11-3	.	CASSLGRLGNTGELFF
TRBV5-4	.	CASSLQTGQRPPLHF
TRBV5-5	.	CASTERGLVEAFF
TRBV6-4	TRBD2	CASSEAGDRDEQFF
TRBV27	TRBD1	CASSVGTGVYEQYF
TRBV7-3	TRBD1	CASSISTGDTEAFF
TRBV10-3	.	CAISESDSAPYNEQFF
TRBV9	.	CASSVEGAGEKLFF
TRBV28	TRBD1	CASSPGGTSQSPLHF
TRBV7-3	TRBD1	CASSHSGQGEAFF
TRBV5-4	.	CASSRPTEIYGYTF
TRBV5-6	.	CASRLGNTIYF
TRBV15	.	CATSRAPRATEAFF
TRBV2	.	CASSVGPMNTEAFF
TRBV18	.	CASSPGQGGADTQYF
TRBV7-8	TRBD2	CASRRRTSLLTDTQYF
TRBV7-9	.	CASQDSYQETQYF
TRBV6-1	TRBD1	CASSVGGGTEAFF
TRBV7-2	TRBD1	CASRSSDRGRYGYTF
TRBV5-1	.	CASSLLDSGNTIYF
TRBV5-1	.	CASSLVGRENTEAFF
TRBV15	TRBD1	CATSRQTGRNYGYTF
TRBV5-1	.	CASSLGAVNSYEQYF
TRBV27	TRBD1	CASSYLRGQGTYEQYF
TRBV28	.	CASSLRGDTQYF